This TCR beta chain was sequenced for a study of graft-versus-host responses after intestinal transplantation (dated by TCRdb to the early 2020s). Context from the whole study: Recipients received multivisceral, liver-intestinal, or isolated intestinal transplants. To identify alloreactive clones, pre-transplant mixed lymphocyte reaction products were sequenced and then compared with unstimulated pre-transplant donor and recipient T cells. Rather than being sequenced by the commercial service, samples from a few later patients were sequenced in-house on an Illumina MiSeq and processed with MiXCR. Anti-thymocyte globulin induction was given to all recipients, followed by maintenance tacrolimus and steroids for approximately three years. Donor T cell macrochimerism was defined as a peak of at least 4% donor T cells among recipient peripheral blood mononuclear cells. Of the 20 to 25 intestinal transplant recipients enrolled in the cohort, one of whom was a retransplant, a few patients without pretransplant specimens were excluded. After intestinal transplantation, graft-versus-host and host-versus-graft alloreactive T cell clones were followed in the graft, circulation and bone marrow using bulk TCR-beta CDR3 sequencing.

Sequences KGHSH (CDR1) and LQKENI (CDR2) are obtained from the germline V gene. V lost 1 base and J lost 0 bases; the stretch between them is 16 bases long. CDR3 length: 18 amino acids, cysteine to phenylalanine. Kept here is only the CDR3 DNA, which spans 54 bases and is read in frame from base 1. The intended sense of this specimen's time point label: cells obtained before transplantation from donor or recipient. In the mixed lymphocyte reactions, 200,000 CFSE-labeled pre-transplant responders were plated with 200,000 irradiated violet-dye-labeled stimulators and cultured for 5 to 6 days. Proliferating CD3+CD4+CFSE-low and CD3+CD8+CFSE-low responder cells were FACS-sorted on a BD Influx sorter after the mixed lymphocyte reaction. A word on this clone: No quality values exist for individual bases; no much larger clone is one base distant.

Findings and caveats that apply to the study as a whole: The conclusions were limited by the relatively low number and heterogeneity of the intestinal transplant patients. GvH clones turned up in recipient bone marrow, with some appearing earlier in ileal mucosa or blood, a pattern consistent with an intestinal mucosal origin. Early after transplant, peak levels of circulating GvH clones were found to be associated with declines in HvG clones. In patients with donor T cell macrochimerism, the allografts had high GvH to HvG T cell clonal ratios.

Library preparation used the immunoSEQ multiplex PCR assay. For most patients, genomic DNA was isolated with the Qiagen DNeasy Blood and Tissue Kit and shipped frozen to Adaptive Biotechnologies for TCR sequencing. For most patients, high-throughput TCR-beta CDR3 sequencing of genomic DNA was performed by Adaptive Biotechnologies. The original pipeline was this. TCR sequencing data for roughly 18 patients were retrieved from Adaptive's ImmunoSEQ software; a few other patients were processed with MiXCR and VDJtools. To correct CD4 versus CD8 sorting errors, any sequence found in both subsets at a frequency ratio below 5:1 was removed. Because the origin of CDR3 nucleotide sequences shared between donor and recipient could not be assigned, those sequences were removed. At least 2-fold expansion over unstimulated cells and a minimum CFSE-low frequency of 0.002% (template counts) or 0.001% (read counts) were required for clones to be classified as alloreactive. A clone was considered mappable if detected in the sequenced pre-transplant spleen, lymph node, or MLR CFSE-low populations of the donor or recipient. The cumulative frequency of alloreactive clones was calculated as a percentage of all sequences, weighted by copy number. The clones in this table, taken by TCRdb from immuneACCESS, are in-frame only. Not every clone is retained; where verified, under half of the shortfall comes from an unresolved V gene, and the cause of the rest is unknown. The DNA was the basis for D and trimming; V, J and clone size are from that table. Counted in this sample were about 20,000 clones; 40% to 55% of them appeared once. Jointly, the top ten make up about 1% of the sample.

The chain uses TRBV18 and TRBJ1-5, with the D gene call left open. The sequence came from a human patient who received an intestinal transplant. The specimen was alloreactive CD4+ T cells from a mixed lymphocyte reaction culture, collected before intestinal transplant. Per the publication, the cell subset or site label means: CFSE-low proliferating T cells sorted from roughly six-day pre-transplant mixed lymphocyte reaction (GvH or HvG direction). The CDR3 protein sequence reads: CASSPLGGPNYSNQPQHF. Here is the DNA: TGTGCCAGCTCACCACTAGGAGGACCCAACTATAGCAATCAGCCCCAGCATTTT.